This T cell receptor beta chain derives from a study of CD8 T cells in Susac syndrome. V dropped 3 bases and J dropped 6 bases, with 17 bases sitting between them. CDR3 length: 15 amino acids. Germline V gives CDR1 DFQATT, CDR2 SNEGSKA (reference sequence). The authors reverse transcribed 0.5 to 1 ug RNA with random hexamers. TCRdb re-called the immunoSEQ multiplex PCR reads with MiXCR, one entry per CDR3 protein. The sample consists of some 300,000 distinct CDR3 sequences, 85% of them appearing once. V and J are TRBV20-1 and TRBJ1-4, with D possibly matching TRBD1 (6 bases). The TCR comes from a human donor with multiple sclerosis. Sequencing was done on a sample of CD8+ T cells from PBMCs. CDR3 sequence reads: CSARTVGGIYEKLFF. CDR3 DNA sequence: TGCAGTGCTAGGACGGTGGGGGGCATATATGAAAAACTGTTTTTT.